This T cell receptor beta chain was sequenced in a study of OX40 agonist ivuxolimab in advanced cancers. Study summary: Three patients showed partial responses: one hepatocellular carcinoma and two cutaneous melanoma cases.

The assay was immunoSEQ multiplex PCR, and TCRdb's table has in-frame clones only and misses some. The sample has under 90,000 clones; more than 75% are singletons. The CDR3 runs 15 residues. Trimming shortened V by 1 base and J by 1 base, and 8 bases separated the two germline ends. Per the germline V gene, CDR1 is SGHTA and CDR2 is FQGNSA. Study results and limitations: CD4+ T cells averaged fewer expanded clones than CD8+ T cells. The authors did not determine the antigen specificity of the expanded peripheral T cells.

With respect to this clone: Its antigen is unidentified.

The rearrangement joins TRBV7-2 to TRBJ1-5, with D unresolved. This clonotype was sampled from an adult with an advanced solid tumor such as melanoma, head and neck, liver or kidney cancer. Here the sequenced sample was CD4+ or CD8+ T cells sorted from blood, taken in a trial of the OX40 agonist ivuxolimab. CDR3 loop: CASSLVAASNQPQHF. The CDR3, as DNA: TGTGCCAGCAGCTTAGTTGCAGCAAGCAATCAGCCCCAGCATTTT.